This TCR beta chain came from a study of cytomegalovirus exposure and HLA in healthy donors. Overall study results and limits: Associated with cytomegalovirus, according to the listing, were some 150 TCR beta chains.

Turning to this clone: What it binds is not known.

V gave up 7 bases and J gave up 6 bases; unmatched junction bases: 5. Germline V CDR1 and CDR2: MNHEY, SVGAGI. CDR3 length equals 15 residues. Primers: 60 Vbeta forward and 13 Jbeta reverse. Measured with immunoSEQ multiplex PCR; TCRdb has only the in-frame clones, and not every one. This sample's table has about 50,000 clones. The receptor's source is a middle-aged woman in good health and CMV-seronegative. The sequenced sample consisted of PBMCs. This chain uses TRBV6-5 with TRBJ2-2, with 13 bases identical to TRBD2. The CDR3 DNA is TGTGCCAGCACCCGACTAGCGGGAGGTCCCGGGGAGCTGTTTTTT. It encodes CASTRLAGGPGELFF.